The sequence of this T cell receptor beta chain was determined in a study of control samples from healthy donors and cancer patients. This clone has only a few counts. This table comes from immunoSEQ multiplex PCR, and its TCRdb copy is limited to in-frame clones, with some not included. The data contain 75,000 to 95,000 clones, 80% to 95% of them singletons. This CDR3 is 14 amino acids long. Germline V gene lookup returns CDR1 SGHRS and CDR2 YFSETQ. V lost 5 bases, J lost 3 bases, and 12 bases lay in between. This clonotype originated in a woman younger than 45 in good health. J is TRBJ1-5 and V is TRBV5-1; no firm D call. The sequenced material came from blood. The CDR3 nucleotides read TGCGCCAGCAGGGAAGACGGATACAATCAGCCCCAGCATTTT. This codes for CASREDGYNQPQHF. Filled out from reference TRBV5-1 and TRBJ1-5, the complete variable domain reads KAGVTQTPRYLIKTRGQQVTLSCSPISGHRSVSWYQQTPGQGLQFLFEYFSETQRNKGNFPGRFSGRQFSNSRSEMNVSTLELGDSALYLCASREDGYNQPQHFGDGTRLSIL.